This TCR beta chain is from a study of cytomegalovirus exposure and HLA in healthy donors. It was with 60 Vbeta and 13 Jbeta primers that the PCR ran. The authors' processing: In a later analysis, some 80 million unique TCR beta chains included roughly 11 million shared by two or more donors. The data were produced by immunoSEQ multiplex PCR, yet TCRdb's version contains in-frame clones alone and is incomplete. V and J calls and clone size are as listed in that table; D and trimming were resolved from the DNA. Of approximately 150,000 clones in the sample, more than 60% were seen once. The CDR3 consists of 19 residues. With 1 base clipped from V and 1 base from J, the junction kept 11 bases outside the gene matches. Germline values: CDR1 MNHNS, CDR2 SASEGT. Overall study results and limits: Earlier analysis yielded a pattern in which most TCR beta V segments were productive about 87% or about 30% of the time.

As to this clone: What it binds is unknown.

Healthy bone marrow donors formed the donor group. The rearrangement links TRBV6-1 to TRBJ2-4; TRBD1 matches 9 bases. The sequencing sample was made of PBMCs. The clonotype originates from a male donor in good health and CMV-seronegative. DNA for the CDR3: TGTGCCAGCAGTGAAGACTTAGGGGTGACAGGGGGGGCCAAAAACATTCAGTACTTC. Protein product: CASSEDLGVTGGAKNIQYF.